This TCR beta chain was obtained from a study of T cell responses to AZD1222 COVID-19 vaccine. Sequencing was performed with immunoSEQ multiplex PCR; in TCRdb, only in-frame clones are kept and a portion is missing. The sample lists some 110,000 clones; around 89% were seen once. V lost 0 bases and J 5 bases, leaving 14 bases between the germline ends. The CDR3 contains 15 residues. The germline V gene encodes CDR1 WSHSY and CDR2 SAAADI. This receptor was obtained from an adult who received the AZD1222 COVID-19 vaccine. The specimen comprised peripheral blood, sampled 28 days after the second AZD1222 dose. The chain couples TRBV10-2 to TRBJ2-7; D perhaps matches TRBD1 (6 bases). CDR3 loop: CASSESRPAGDEQYF. CDR3 bases: TGCGCCAGCAGTGAGTCTAGACCCGCAGGGGACGAGCAGTACTTC.